The T cell receptor beta chain described here comes from a study of graft-versus-host responses after intestinal transplantation. Across the study: Anti-thymocyte globulin was used for induction in all recipients, who then took tacrolimus and steroids for roughly 3 years. Notes on the study in general: GvH clones turned up in recipient marrow; some had shown up first in ileum or blood. Early post-transplant HvG declines tracked with peak circulating GvH clone levels.

A remark on this clone: Its antigen is not known.

Generated by immunoSEQ multiplex PCR, the TCRdb table keeps only in-frame clones and is missing some. This sample carries roughly 25,000 clones, 70% to 90% of them seen once, and the ten largest clones take about 1.1%. Germline CDR1 reads SQVTM; CDR2 reads ANQGSEA. The V segment lost 2 bases and the J segment 5 bases; nucleotides outside the gene matches: 5. This CDR3 comprises 14 residues. The sample consisted of PBMCs, taken approximately 28 days after intestinal transplant. This chain uses TRBV29-1 with TRBJ1-2; TRBD1 matches 10 bases. The TCR comes from a human patient who received an intestinal transplant, so some T cells may come from the graft donor. The DNA for the CDR3 is TGCAGCGTTGAAAAGGACAGGGGGAGTTATGGCTACACCTTC. Protein: CSVEKDRGSYGYTF.